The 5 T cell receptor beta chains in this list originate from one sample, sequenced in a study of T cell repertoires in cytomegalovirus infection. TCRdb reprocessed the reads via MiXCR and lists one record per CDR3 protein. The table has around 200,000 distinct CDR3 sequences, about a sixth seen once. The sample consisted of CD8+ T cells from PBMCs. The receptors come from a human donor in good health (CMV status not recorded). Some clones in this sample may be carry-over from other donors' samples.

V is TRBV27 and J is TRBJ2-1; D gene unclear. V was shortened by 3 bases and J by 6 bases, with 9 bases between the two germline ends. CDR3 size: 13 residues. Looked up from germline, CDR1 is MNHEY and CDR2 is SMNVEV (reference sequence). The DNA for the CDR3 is TGTGCCAGCAGTTTGGGCGAGCGCAATGAGCAGTTCTTC. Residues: CASSLGERNEQFF.

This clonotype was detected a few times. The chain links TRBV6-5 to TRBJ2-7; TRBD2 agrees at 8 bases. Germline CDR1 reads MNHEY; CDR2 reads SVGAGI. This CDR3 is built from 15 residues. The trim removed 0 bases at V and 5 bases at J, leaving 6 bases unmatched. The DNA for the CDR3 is TGTGCCAGCAGTTACTCCGGGAGGGATAGGGACGAGCAGTACTTC. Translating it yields CASSYSGRDRDEQYF.

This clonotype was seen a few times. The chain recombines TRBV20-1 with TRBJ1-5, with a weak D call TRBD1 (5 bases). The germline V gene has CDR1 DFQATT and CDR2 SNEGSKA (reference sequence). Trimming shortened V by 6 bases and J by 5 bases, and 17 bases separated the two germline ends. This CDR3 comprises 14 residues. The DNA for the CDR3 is TGCAGTGCCGGGGGGGGTATTTCGGATCAGCCCCAGCATTTT. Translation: CSAGGGISDQPQHF.

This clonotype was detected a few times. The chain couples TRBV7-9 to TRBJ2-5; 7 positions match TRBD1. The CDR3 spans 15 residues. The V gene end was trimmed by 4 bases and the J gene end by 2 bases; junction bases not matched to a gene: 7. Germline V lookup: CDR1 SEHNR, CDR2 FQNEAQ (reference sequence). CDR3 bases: TGTGCCAGCAGCTCAAAAGACAGGGCTCAAGAGACCCAGTACTTC. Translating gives CASSSKDRAQETQYF.

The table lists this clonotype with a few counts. The CDR3 loop is CASSFRGERKNIQYF. DNA of the CDR3: TGTGCCAGCAGTTTCCGGGGCGAAAGGAAAAACATTCAGTACTTC. This chain uses TRBV28 with TRBJ2-4; tentatively, D is TRBD1 or TRBD2 (5 bases each). This CDR3 has 15 residues. Germline assignment: CDR1 MDHEN and CDR2 SYDVKM. V was pared by 3 bases and J by 4 bases, with 13 bases between.